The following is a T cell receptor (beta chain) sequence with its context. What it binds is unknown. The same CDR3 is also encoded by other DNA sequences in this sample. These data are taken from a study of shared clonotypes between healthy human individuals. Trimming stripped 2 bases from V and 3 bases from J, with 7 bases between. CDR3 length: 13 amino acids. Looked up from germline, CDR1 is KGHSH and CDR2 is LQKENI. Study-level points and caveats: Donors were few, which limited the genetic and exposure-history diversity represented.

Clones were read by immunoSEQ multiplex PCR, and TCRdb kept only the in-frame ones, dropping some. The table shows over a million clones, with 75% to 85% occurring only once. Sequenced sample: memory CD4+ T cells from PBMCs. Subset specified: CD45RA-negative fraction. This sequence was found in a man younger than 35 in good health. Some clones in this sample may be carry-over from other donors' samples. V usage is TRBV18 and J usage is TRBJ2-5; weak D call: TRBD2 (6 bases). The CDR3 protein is CASSPGGEETQYF. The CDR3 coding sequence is TGTGCCAGCTCACCAGGCGGGGAAGAGACCCAGTACTTC.